This T cell receptor beta chain was sequenced for a study of shared clonotypes between healthy human individuals. Among the unsorted PBMC samples, replicate PCRs used about 310 ng DNA, 25,000 to 35,000 T cell genomes. Sequencing was performed on unsorted PBMC DNA using ten immunoSEQ deep assay plates. Using immunoSEQ multiplex PCR, the repertoire was profiled, and TCRdb retains in-frame clones only, with some absent. Among about half a million clones listed, more than 65% were seen once. The receptor was isolated from a woman aged 35 to 49 in good health. Some clones in this sample may be carry-over from other donors' samples. The specimen was PBMCs.

The CDR3 sequence: CASSYPRGNTYEQYF. CDR3 DNA sequence: TGTGCCAGCAGCTACCCTCGAGGCAACACCTACGAGCAGTACTTC. This chain connects TRBV7-2 to TRBJ2-7; no definite D call. The ends were cut back, 4 bases at V and 2 bases at J, with 15 bases in the middle. Germline CDR1 SGHTA, CDR2 FQGNSA. The CDR3 runs 15 residues. The complete variable domain, with remaining parts taken from reference TRBV7-2 and TRBJ2-7, reads GAGVSQSPSNKVTEKGKDVELRCDPISGHTALYWYRQSLGQGLEFLIYFQGNSAPDKSGLPSDRFSAERTGGSVSTLTIQRTQQEDSAVYLCASSYPRGNTYEQYFGPGTRLTVT.